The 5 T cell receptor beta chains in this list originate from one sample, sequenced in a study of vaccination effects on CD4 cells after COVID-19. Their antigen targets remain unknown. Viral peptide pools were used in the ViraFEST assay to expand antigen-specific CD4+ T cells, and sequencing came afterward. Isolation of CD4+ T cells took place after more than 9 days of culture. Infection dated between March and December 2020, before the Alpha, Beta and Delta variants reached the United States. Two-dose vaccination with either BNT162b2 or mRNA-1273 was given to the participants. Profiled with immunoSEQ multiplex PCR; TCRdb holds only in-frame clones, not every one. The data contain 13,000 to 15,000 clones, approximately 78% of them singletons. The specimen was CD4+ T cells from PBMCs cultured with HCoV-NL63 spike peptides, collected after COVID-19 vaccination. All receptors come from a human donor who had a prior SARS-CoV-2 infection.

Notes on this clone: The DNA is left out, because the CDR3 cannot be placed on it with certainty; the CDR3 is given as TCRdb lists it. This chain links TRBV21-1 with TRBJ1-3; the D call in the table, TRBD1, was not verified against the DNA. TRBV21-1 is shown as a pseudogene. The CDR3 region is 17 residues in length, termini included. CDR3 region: CASSKLQGFGSGNTIYF.

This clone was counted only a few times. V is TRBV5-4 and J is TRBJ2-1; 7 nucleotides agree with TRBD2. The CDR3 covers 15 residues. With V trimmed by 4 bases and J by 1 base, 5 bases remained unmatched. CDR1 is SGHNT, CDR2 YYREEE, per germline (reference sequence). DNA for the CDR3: TGTGCCAGCAGCGAGAGCGGGGATTCCTACAATGAGCAGTTCTTC. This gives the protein CASSESGDSYNEQFF.

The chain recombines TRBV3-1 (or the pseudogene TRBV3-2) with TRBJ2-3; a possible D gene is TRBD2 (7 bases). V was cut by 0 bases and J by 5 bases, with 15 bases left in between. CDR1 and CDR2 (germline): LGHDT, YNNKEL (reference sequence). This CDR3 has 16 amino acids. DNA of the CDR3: TGTGCCAGCAGCCAAGACGGGGGGCCCGGGGTAGATACGCAGTATTTT. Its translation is CASSQDGGPGVDTQYF.

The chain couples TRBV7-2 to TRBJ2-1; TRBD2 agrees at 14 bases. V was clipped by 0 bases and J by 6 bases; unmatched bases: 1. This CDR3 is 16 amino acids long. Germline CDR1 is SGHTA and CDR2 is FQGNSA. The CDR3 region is CASSLAGTSGSNEQFF. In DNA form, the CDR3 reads TGTGCCAGCAGCTTAGCGGGGACTAGCGGGAGCAATGAGCAGTTCTTC.

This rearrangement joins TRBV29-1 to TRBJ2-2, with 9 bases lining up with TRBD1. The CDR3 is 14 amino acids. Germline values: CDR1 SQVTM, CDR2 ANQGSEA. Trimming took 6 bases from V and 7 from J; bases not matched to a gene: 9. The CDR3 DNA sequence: TGCAGCGTCGGACAGGGGCTAGCGGTCGGGGAGCTGTTTTTT. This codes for CSVGQGLAVGELFF.